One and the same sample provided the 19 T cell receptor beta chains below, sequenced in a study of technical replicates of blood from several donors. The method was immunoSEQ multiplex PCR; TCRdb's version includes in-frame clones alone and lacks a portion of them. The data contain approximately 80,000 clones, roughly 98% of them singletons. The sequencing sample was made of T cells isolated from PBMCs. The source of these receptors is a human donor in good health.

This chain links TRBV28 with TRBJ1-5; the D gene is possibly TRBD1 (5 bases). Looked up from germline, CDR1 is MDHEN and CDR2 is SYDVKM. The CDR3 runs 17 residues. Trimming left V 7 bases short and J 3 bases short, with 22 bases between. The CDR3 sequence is CASNLGPGRSLNQPQHF. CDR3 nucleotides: TGTGCCAGCAACTTAGGGCCAGGGCGCTCGCTCAATCAGCCCCAGCATTTT.

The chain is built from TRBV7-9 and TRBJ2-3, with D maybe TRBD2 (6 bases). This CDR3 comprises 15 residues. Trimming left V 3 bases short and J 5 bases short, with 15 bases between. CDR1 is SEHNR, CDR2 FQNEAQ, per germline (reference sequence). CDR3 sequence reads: CASSFAGTPKDTQYF. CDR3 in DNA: TGTGCCAGCAGCTTCGCGGGGACCCCAAAAGATACGCAGTATTTT.

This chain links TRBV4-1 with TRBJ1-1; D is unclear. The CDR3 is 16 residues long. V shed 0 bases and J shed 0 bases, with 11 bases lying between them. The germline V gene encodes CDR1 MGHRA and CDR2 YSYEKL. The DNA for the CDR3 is TGCGCCAGCAGCCAAGATACCGGAGGTATGAACACTGAAGCTTTCTTT. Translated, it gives CASSQDTGGMNTEAFF.

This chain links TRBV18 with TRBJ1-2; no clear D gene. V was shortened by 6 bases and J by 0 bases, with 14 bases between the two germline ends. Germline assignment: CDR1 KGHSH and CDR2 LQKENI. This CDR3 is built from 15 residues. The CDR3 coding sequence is TGTGCCAGCTCGTCAGGCTACGATTCTAACTATGGCTACACCTTC. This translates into CASSSGYDSNYGYTF.

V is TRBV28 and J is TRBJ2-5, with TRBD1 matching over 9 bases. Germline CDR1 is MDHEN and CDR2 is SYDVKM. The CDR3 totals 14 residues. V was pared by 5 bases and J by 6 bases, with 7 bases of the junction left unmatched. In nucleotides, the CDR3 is TGTGCCAGCAGTCAACGTACAGGGGGCCAGACCCAGTACTTC. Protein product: CASSQRTGGQTQYF.

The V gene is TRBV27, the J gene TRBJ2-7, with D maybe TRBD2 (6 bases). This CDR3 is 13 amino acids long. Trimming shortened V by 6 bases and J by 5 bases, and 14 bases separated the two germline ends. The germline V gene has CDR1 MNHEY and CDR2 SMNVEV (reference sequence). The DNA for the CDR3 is TGTGCCAGCAGCTCAGAGTGGGGGGACGAGCAGTACTTC. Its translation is CASSSEWGDEQYF.

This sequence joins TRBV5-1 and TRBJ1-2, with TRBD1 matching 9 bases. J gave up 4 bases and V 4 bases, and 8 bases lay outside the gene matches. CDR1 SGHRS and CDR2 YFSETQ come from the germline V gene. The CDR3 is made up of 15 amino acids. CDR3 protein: CASSPGTGPGYGYTF. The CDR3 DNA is TGCGCCAGCAGCCCAGGGACAGGGCCGGGCTATGGCTACACCTTC.

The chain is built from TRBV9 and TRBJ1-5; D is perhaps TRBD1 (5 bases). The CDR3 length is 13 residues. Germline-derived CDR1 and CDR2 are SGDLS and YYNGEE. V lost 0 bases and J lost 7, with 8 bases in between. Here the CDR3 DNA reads TGTGCCAGCAGCGTAGATTGGGGCCAGCCCCAGCATTTT. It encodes CASSVDWGQPQHF. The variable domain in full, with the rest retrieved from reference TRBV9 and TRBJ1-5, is DSGVTQTPKHLITATGQRVTLRCSPRSGDLSVYWYQQSLDQGLQFLIQYYNGEERAKGNILERFSAQQFPDLHSELNLSSLELGDSALYFCASSVDWGQPQHFGDGTRLSIL.

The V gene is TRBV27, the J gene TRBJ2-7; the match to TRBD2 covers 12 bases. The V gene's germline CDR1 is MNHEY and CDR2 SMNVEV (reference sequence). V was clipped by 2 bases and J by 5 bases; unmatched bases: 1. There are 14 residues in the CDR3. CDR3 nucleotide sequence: TGTGCCAGCAGTTTACTAGCGGGAGGGGACGAGCAGTACTTC. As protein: CASSLLAGGDEQYF.

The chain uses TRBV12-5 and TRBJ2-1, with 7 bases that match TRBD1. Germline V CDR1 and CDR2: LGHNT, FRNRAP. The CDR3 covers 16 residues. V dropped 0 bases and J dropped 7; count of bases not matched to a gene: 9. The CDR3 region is CASGLVLGTVDNEQFF. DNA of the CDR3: TGTGCTAGTGGTTTGGTACTAGGGACAGTCGATAATGAGCAGTTCTTC.

The CDR3: CASASGGPPGELFF. For the CDR3, the DNA is TGTGCCTCTGCTAGCGGGGGGCCCCCCGGGGAGCTGTTTTTT. The V call is TRBV30, the J call TRBJ2-2, with 11 positions matching TRBD2. There are 14 residues in the CDR3. V lost 7 bases to trimming and J lost 6 bases; unmatched junction nucleotides: 7. CDR1 and CDR2 from the germline V gene are GTSNPN and SVGIG (reference sequence).

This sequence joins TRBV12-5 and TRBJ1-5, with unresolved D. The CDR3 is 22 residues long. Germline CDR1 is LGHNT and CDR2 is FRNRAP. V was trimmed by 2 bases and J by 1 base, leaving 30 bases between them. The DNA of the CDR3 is TGTGCTAGTGGTTTGTTCTCGGAAATATACGGTCCCAACTTGCGGAGCAATCAGCCCCAGCATTTT. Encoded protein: CASGLFSEIYGPNLRSNQPQHF.

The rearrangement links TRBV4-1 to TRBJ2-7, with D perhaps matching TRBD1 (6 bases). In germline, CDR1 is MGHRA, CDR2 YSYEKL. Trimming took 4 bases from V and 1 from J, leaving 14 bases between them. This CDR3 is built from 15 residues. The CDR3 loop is CASSLYDQGSYEQYF. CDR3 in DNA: TGCGCCAGCAGCCTATATGATCAGGGGTCCTACGAGCAGTACTTC.

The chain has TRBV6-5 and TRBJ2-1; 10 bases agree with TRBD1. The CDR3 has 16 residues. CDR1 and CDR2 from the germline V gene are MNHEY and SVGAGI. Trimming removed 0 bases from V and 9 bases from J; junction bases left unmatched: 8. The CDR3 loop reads CASSYSGPGTGAEQFF. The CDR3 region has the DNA TGTGCCAGCAGTTACTCCGGTCCCGGGACAGGGGCTGAGCAGTTCTTC.

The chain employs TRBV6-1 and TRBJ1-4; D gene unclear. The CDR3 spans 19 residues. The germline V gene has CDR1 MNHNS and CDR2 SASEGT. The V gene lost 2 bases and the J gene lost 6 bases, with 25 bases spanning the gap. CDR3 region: CASSEPRTERSVGYEKLFF. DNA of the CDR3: TGTGCCAGCAGTGAACCGCGGACGGAGCGGTCAGTGGGGTATGAAAAACTGTTTTTT.

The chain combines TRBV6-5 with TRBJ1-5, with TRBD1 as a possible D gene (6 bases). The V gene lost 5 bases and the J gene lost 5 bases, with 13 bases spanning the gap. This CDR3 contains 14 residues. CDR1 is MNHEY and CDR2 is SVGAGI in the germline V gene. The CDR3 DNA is TGTGCCAGCAGTATGGGACAAGACGATCAGCCCCAGCATTTT. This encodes CASSMGQDDQPQHF.

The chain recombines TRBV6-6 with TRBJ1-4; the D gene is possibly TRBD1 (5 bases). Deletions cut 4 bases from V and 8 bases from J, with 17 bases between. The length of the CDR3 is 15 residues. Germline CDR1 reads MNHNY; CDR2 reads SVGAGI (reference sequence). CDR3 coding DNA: TGTGCCAGCAGTTCGCTGGGGAGGGGAAGAGAAAAACTGTTTTTT. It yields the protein CASSSLGRGREKLFF.

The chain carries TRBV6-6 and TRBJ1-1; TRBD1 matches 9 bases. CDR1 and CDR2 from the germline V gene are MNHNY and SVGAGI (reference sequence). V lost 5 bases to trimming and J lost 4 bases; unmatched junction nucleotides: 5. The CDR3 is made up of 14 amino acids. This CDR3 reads CASSQQGASTEAFF. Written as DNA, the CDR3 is TGTGCCAGCAGTCAACAGGGGGCGAGCACTGAAGCTTTCTTT.

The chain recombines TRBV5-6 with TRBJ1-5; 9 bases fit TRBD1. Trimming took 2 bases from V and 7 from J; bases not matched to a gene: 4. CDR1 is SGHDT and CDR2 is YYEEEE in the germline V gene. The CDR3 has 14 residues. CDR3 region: CASSFGTGWQPQHF. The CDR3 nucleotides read TGTGCCAGCAGCTTCGGGACAGGGTGGCAGCCCCAGCATTTT.